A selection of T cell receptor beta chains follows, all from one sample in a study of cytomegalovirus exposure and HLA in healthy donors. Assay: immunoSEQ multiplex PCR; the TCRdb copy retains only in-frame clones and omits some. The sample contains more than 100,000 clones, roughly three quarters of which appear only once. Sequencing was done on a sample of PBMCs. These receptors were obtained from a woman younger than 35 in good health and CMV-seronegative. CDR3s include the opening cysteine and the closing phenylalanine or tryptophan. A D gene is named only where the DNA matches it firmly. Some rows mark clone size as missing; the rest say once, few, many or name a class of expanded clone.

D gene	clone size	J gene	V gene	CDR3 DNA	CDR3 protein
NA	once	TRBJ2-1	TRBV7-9	TGTGCCAGCAGCTTAAGCTCCCCTTCGGATGAGCAGTTCTTC	CASSLSSPSDEQFF
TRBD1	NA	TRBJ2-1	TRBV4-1	TGCGCCAGCAGCCCGACAGGGGGGCTCTACAATGAGCAGTTCTTC	CASSPTGGLYNEQFF
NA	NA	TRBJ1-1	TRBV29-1	TGCAGCGTTGGGGGGGAGAACACTGAAGCTTTCTTT	CSVGGENTEAFF
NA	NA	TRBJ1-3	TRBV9	TGTGCCAGCAGCGTAGGTGCGGTCGGTGTAAACACCATATATTTT	CASSVGAVGVNTIYF
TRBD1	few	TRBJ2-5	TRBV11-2	TGTGCCAGCAGGAGACCCGGGACAGGGTATGAAGAGACCCAGTACTTC	CASRRPGTGYEETQYF
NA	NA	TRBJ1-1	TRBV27	TGTGCCAGCAGCAGTCCGGGGTTGAACACTGAAGCTTTCTTT	CASSSPGLNTEAFF
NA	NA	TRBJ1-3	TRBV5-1	TGCGCCAGCAGCTCAACCGTTAGCTCTGGAAACACCATATATTTT	CASSSTVSSGNTIYF
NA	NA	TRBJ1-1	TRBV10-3	TGTGCCATCAGTGAAGGCCGCGGGAACACTGAAGCTTTCTTT	CAISEGRGNTEAFF
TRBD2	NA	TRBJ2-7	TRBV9	TGTGCCAGCAGCGTAGGGACTAGCGGGACCTATGAGCAGTACTTC	CASSVGTSGTYEQYF
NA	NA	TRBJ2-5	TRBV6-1	TGTGCCAGCAGTGAGGGGCCCACTTTTATTGAGACCCAGTACTTC	CASSEGPTFIETQYF
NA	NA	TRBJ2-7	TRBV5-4	TGTGCCAGCAGCCTAGATTTTTACGAGCAGTACTTC	CASSLDFYEQYF
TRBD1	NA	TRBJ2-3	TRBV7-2	TGTGCCAGCAGCTTAGGGACAGGACTGATGTATACGCAGTATTTT	CASSLGTGLMYTQYF
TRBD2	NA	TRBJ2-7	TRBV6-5	TGTGCCAGCAGTTACTCTAGCGGGAGTTACGAGCAGTACTTC	CASSYSSGSYEQYF
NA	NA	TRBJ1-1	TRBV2	TGTGCCAGCAGTGAAGCCCAACAGGTTAACACTGAAGCTTTCTTT	CASSEAQQVNTEAFF
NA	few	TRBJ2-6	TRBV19	TGTGCCAGTAGCCAAGAACGGGGTCCTGGGGCCAACGTCCTGACTTTC	CASSQERGPGANVLTF
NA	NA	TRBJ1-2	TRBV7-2	TGTGCCAGCAGCTTAGAAGCGGATGGCTACACCTTC	CASSLEADGYTF
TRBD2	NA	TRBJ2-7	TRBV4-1	TGCGCCAGCAGCCAAGATCAGGGTCCTAGCGGGAGCTTCAGCGACGAGCAGTACTTC	CASSQDQGPSGSFSDEQYF
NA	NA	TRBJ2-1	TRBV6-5	TGTGCCAGCACACCGAGGGGAGGATCTTACAATGAGCAGTTCTTC	CASTPRGGSYNEQFF
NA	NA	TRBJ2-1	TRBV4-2	TGTGCCAGCAGCCAAGATCCAACTACAAATGAGCAGTTCTTC	CASSQDPTTNEQFF
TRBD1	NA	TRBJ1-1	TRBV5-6	TGTGCCAGCAGCTGGGGACAGTTTAACACTGAAGCTTTCTTT	CASSWGQFNTEAFF
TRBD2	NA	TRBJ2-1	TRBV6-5	TGTGCCAGCAGTTACACTGGCGCGGGAGGGCCTAATGAGCAGTTCTTC	CASSYTGAGGPNEQFF
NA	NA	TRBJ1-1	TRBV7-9	TGTTCCAGCAGCTTAGAACTGCCGTTTACTGAAGCTTTCTTT	CSSSLELPFTEAFF
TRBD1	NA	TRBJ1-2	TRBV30	TGTGCCTGGAGTCCGACCTTGGGACAGCTAAGGGTCTATGGCTACACCTTC	CAWSPTLGQLRVYGYTF
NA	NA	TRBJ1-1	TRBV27	TGTGCCAGCAGTCACCACCCGTCTCGGGGCACTGAAGCTTTCTTT	CASSHHPSRGTEAFF
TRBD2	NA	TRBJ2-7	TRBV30	TGTGCCTGGACCCAGACTAGCGGCCCCTACGAGCAGTACTTC	CAWTQTSGPYEQYF
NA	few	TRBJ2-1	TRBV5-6	TGTGCCAGCAGCTTGGAAGTAGACTCCTACAATGAGCAGTTCTTC	CASSLEVDSYNEQFF
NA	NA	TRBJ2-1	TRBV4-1	TGCGCCAGCAGCCAAGACCTCATGCGGAGCTCCTACAATGAGCAGTTCTTC	CASSQDLMRSSYNEQFF
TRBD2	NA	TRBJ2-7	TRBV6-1	TGTGCCAGCAGTGTAGGGGGACTAGTGCACGAGCAGTACTTC	CASSVGGLVHEQYF
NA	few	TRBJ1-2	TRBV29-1	TGCAGCGTTATACAAGATGGCTACACCTTC	CSVIQDGYTF
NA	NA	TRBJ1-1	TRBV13	TGTGCCAGCAGCCCAAGAGGACAGAACACTGAAGCTTTCTTT	CASSPRGQNTEAFF
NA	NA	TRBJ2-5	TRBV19	TGTGCCAGTAGTATGGGCTTCCAAGAGACCCAGTACTTC	CASSMGFQETQYF
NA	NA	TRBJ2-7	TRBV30	TGTGCCTGGAGGTGGCGAGGCGGCGAGCAGTTCGAGCAGTACTTC	CAWRWRGGEQFEQYF
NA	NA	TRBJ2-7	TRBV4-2	TGTGCCAGCAGCCAAGACAGCTCCTACGAGCAGTACTTC	CASSQDSSYEQYF
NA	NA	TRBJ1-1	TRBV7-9	TGTGCCAGCAGCTTAGGTCACGCAGGGTACACTGAAGCTTTCTTT	CASSLGHAGYTEAFF
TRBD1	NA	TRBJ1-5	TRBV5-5	TGTGCCAGCAGCCCCCTACGAGACAGGGGGAATCAGCCCCAGCATTTT	CASSPLRDRGNQPQHF
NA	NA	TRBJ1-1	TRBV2	TGTGCCAGCAGTGACCCTGCCCTCCCGCGAGGAGCTTTCTTT	CASSDPALPRGAFF
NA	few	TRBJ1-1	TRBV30	TGTGCCTGGACGACGGGGGTAACCACTGAAGCTTTCTTT	CAWTTGVTTEAFF
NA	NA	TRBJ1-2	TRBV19	TGTGCCAGTAGTATTTGGGGGCAGAACTATGGCTACACCTTC	CASSIWGQNYGYTF
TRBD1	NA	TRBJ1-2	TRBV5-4	TGTGCCAGCAGCCCTCCTTGGGGACAGACCTATGGCTACACCTTC	CASSPPWGQTYGYTF
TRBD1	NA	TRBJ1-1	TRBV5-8	TGTGCCAGCAGCTTGACTCACAGGGGAACTTTCTTT	CASSLTHRGTFF
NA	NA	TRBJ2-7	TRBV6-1	TGTGCCAGCACCCACGAGGTAAAATACGAGCAGTACTTC	CASTHEVKYEQYF
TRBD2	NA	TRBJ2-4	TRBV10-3	TGTGCCATCAGTCCGGGACTAGCGAGGGCCAAAAACATTCAGTACTTC	CAISPGLARAKNIQYF
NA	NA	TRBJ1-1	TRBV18	TGTGCCAGCTCACCCATCCCGAAGACGACAAGTTATGGCACTGAAGCTTTCTTT	CASSPIPKTTSYGTEAFF
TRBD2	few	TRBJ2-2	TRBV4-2	TGTGCCAGCAGTCCACAGCGGGAGTCGGGCGGGGAGCTGTTTTTT	CASSPQRESGGELFF
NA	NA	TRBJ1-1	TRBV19	TGTGCCAGTAGGGCGGGTTGGAACACTGAAGCTTTCTTT	CASRAGWNTEAFF
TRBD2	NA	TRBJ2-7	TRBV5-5	TGTGCCAGCAGCCGTGGGACTAGCGGTTTGGAGCAGTACTTC	CASSRGTSGLEQYF
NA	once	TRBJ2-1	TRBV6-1	TGTGCCAGCAAGACCGAACCGGGTGAGCAGTTCTTC	CASKTEPGEQFF
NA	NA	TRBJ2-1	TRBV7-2	TGTGCCAGCAGCCCCACCCGAGCGGGTAATGAGCAGTTCTTC	CASSPTRAGNEQFF
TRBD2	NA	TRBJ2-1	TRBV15	TGTGCCACCAGCATTCGCGCGGGAGGGCTTTACAATGAGCAGTTCTTC	CATSIRAGGLYNEQFF
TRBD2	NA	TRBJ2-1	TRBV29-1	TGCAGCGTTGCTAGCCTAGCGGCAGGCAATGAGCAGTTCTTC	CSVASLAAGNEQFF
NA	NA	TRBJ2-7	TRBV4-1	TGCGCCAGCAGCCGGGCCGAACGAACCTACGAGCAGTACTTC	CASSRAERTYEQYF
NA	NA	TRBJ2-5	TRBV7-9	TGTGCCAGCAGCTTGGGCCGAGAGACCCAGTACTTC	CASSLGRETQYF
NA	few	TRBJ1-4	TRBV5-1	TGCGCCAGCAGCTTGGCCCCGGGGAAAAGAAATGAAAAACTGTTTTTT	CASSLAPGKRNEKLFF